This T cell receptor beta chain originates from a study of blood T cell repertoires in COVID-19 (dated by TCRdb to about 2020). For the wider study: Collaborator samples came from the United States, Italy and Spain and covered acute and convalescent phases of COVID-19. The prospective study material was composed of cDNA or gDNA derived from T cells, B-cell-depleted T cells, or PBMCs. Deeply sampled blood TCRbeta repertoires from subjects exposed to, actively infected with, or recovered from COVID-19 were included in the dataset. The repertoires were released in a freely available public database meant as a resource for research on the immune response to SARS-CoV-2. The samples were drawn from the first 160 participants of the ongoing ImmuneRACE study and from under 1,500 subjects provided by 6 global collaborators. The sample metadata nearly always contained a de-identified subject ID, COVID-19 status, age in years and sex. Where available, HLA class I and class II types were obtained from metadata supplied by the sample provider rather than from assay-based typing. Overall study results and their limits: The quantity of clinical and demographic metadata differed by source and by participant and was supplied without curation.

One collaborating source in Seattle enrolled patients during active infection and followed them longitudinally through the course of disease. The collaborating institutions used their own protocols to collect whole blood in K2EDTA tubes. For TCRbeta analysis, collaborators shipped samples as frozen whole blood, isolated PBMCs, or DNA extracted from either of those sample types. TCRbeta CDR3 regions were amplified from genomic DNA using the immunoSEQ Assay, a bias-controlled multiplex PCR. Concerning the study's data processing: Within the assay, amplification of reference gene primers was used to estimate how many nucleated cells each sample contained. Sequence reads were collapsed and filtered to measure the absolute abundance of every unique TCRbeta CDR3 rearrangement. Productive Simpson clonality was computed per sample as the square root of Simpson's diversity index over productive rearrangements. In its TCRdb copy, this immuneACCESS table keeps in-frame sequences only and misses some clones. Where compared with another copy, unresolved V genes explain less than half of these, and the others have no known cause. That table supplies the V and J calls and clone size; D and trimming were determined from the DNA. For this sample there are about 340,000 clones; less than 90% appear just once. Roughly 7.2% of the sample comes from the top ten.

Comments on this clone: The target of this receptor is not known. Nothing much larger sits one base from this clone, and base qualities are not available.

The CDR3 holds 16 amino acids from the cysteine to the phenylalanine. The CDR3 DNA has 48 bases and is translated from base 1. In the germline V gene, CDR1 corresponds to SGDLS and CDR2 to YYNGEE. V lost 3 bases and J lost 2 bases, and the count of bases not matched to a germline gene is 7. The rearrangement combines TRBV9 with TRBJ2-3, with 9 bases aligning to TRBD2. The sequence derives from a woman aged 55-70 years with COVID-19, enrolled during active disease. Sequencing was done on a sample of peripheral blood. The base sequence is TGTGCCAGCAGCGCCGTAGCGGGGGAATTCACAGATACGCAGTATTTT. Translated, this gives CASSAVAGEFTDTQYF.